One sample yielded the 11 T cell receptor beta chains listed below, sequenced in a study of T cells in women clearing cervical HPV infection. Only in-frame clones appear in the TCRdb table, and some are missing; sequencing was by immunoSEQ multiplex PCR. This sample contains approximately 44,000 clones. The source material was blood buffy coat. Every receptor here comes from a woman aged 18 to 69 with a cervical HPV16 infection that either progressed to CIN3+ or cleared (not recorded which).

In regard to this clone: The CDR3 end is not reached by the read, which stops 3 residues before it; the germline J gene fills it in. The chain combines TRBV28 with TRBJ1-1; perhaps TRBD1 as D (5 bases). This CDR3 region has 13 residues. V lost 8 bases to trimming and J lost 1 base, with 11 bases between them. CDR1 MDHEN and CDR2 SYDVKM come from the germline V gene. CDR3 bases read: TGTGCCAGCTCCGGACACCAGAACACTGAA. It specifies CASSGHQNTE. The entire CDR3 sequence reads CASSGHQNTEAFF.

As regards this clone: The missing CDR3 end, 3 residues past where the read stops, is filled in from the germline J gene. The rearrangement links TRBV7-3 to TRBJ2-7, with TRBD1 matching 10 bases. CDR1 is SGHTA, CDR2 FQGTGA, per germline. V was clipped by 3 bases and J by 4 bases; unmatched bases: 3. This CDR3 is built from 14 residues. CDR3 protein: CASSFAGQGYEQYF. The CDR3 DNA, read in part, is TGTGCCAGCAGCTTCGCGGGACAGGGGTACGAG. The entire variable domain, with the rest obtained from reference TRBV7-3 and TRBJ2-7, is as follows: GAGVSQTPSNKVTEKGKYVELRCDPISGHTALYWYRQSLGQGPEFLIYFQGTGAADDSGLPNDRFFAVRPEGSVSTLKIQRTERGDSAVYLCASSFAGQGYEQYFGPGTRLTVT.

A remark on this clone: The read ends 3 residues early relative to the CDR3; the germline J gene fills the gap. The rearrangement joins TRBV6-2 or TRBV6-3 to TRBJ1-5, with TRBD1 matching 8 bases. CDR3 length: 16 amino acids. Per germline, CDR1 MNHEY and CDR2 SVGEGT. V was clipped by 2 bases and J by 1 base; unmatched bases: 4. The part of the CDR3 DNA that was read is TGTGCCAGCAGTTACCGCGGACAGGGCAGCAATCAGCCC. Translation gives CASSYRGQGSNQP. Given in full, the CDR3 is CASSYRGQGSNQPQHF.

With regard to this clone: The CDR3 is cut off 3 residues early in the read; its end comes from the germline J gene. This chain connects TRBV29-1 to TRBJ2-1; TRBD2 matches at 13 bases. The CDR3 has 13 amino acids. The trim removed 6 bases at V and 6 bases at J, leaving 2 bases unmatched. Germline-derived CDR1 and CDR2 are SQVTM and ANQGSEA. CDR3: CSVGTSGVNEQFF. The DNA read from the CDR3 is TGCAGCGTCGGGACTAGCGGGGTCAATGAG.

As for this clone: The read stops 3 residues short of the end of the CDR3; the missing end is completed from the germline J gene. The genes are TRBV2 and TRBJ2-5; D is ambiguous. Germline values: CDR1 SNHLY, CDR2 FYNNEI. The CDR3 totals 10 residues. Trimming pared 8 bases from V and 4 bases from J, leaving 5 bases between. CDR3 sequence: CASSGETQYF. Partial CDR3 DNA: TGTGCCAGCTCGGGAGAGACC. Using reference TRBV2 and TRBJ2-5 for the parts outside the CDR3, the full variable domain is EPEVTQTPSHQVTQMGQEVILRCVPISNHLYFYWYRQILGQKVEFLVSFYNNEISEKSEIFDDQFSVERPDGSNFTLKIRSTKLEDSAMYFCASSGETQYFGPGTRLLVL.

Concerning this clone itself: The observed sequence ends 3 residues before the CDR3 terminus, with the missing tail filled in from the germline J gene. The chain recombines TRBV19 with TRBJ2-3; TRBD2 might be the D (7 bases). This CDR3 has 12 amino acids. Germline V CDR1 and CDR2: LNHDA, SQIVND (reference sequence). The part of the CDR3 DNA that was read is TGTGCCAGCGGGGGGCTGCAGACTCCG. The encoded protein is CASGGLQTP. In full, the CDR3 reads CASGGLQTPQYF.

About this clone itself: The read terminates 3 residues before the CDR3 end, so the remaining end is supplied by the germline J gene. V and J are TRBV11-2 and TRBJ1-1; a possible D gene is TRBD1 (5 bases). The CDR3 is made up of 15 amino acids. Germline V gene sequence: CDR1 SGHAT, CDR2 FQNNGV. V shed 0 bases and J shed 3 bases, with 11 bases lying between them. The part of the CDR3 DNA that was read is TGTGCCAGCAGCTTAGAACAGGAAATGTACACTGAA. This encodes CASSLEQEMYTE. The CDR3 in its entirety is CASSLEQEMYTEAFF.

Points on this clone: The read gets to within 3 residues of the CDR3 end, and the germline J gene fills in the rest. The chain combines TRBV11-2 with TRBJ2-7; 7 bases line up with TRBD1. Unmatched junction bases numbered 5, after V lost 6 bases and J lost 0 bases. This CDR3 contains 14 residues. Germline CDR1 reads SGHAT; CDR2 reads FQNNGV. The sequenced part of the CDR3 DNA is TGTGCCAGCAGACACCGGGACAGCTCCTACGAG. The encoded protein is CASRHRDSSYE. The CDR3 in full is CASRHRDSSYEQYF.

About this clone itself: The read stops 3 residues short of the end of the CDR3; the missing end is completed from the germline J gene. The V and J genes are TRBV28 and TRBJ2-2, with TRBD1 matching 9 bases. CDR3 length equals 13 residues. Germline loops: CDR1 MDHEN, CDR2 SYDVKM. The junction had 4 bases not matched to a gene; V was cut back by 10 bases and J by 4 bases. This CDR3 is CATTGGPTGELFF. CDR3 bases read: TGTGCCACCACAGGGGGCCCCACCGGGGAG.

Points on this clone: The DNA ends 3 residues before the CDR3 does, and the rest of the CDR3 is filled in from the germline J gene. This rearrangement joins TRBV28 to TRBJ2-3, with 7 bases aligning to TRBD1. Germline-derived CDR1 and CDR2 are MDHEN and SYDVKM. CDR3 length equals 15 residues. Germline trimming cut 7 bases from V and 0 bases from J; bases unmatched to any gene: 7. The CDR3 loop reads CASNHDRASTDTQYF. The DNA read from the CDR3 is TGTGCCAGCAACCACGACAGGGCTAGCACAGATACG.

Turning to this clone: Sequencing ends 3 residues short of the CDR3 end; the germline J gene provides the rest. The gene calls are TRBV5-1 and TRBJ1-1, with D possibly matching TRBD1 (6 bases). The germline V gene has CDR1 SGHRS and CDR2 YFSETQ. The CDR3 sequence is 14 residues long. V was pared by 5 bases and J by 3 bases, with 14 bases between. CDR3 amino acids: CASSREGGDTEAFF. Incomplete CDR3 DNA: TGCGCCAGCAGTCGTGAGGGGGGGGACACTGAA.